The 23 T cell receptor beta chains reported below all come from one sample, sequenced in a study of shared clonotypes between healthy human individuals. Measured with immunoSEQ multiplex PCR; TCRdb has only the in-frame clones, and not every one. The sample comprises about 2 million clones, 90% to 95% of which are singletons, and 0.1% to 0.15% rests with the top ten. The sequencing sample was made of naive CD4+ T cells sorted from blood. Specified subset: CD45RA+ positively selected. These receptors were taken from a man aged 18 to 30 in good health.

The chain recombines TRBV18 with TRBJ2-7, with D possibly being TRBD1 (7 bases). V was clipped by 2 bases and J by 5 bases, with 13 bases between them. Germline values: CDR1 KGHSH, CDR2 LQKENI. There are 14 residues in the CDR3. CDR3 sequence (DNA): TGTGCCAGCTCACCAAAGGAGGGGGCCCACGAGCAGTACTTC. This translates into CASSPKEGAHEQYF.

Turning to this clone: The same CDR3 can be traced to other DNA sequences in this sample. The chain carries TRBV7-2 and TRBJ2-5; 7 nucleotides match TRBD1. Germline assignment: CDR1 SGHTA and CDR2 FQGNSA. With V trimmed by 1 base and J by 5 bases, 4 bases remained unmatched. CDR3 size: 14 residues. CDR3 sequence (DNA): TGTGCCAGCAGCTTAGTAGGGGGCGGGGAGACCCAGTACTTC. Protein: CASSLVGGGETQYF.

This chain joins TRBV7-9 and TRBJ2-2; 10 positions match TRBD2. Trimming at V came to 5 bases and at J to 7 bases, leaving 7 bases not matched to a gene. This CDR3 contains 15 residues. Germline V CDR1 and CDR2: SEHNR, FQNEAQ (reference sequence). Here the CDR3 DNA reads TGTGCCAGCAGCCCACTAGCGGGACATGACGGGGAGCTGTTTTTT. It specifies CASSPLAGHDGELFF. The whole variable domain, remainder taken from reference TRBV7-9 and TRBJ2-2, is DTGVSQNPRHKITKRGQNVTFRCDPISEHNRLYWYRQTLGQGPEFLTYFQNEAQLEKSRLLSDRFSAERPKGSFSTLEIQRTEQGDSAMYLCASSPLAGHDGELFFGEGSRLTVL.

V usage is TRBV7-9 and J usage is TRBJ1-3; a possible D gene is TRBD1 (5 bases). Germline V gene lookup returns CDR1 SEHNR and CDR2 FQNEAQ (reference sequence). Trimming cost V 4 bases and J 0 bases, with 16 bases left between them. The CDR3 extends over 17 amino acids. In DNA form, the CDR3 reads TGTGCCAGCAGCTCCCCAAGGGGCTCTACCTCTGGAAACACCATATATTTT. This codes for CASSSPRGSTSGNTIYF.

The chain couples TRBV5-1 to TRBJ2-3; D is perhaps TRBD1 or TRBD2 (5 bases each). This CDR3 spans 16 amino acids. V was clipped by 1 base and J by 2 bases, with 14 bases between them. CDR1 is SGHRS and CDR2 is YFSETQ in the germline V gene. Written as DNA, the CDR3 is TGCGCCAGCAGCTTGCGGGCAACCGGGACCACAGATACGCAGTATTTT. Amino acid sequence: CASSLRATGTTDTQYF.

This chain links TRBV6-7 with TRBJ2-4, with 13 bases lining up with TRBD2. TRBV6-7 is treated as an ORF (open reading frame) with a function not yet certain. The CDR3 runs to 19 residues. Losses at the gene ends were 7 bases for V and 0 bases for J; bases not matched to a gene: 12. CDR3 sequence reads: CASIAGTSGERLAKNIQYF. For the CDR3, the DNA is TGTGCCAGCATCGCCGGGACTAGCGGGGAGAGACTAGCCAAAAACATTCAGTACTTC.

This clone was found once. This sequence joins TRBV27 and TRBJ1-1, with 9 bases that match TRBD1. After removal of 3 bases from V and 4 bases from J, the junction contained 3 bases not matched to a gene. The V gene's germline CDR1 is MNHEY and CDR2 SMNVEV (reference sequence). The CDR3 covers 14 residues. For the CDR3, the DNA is TGTGCCAGCAGTTTGGGACAGGGACTCACTGAAGCTTTCTTT. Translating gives CASSLGQGLTEAFF.

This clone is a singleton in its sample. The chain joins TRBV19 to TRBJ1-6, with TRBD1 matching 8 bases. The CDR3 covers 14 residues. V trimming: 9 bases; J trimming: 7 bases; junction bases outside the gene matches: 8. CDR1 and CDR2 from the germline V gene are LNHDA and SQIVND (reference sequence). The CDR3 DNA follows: TGTGCCAGCGGGACAGGAGACTTGAATTCACCCCTCCACTTT. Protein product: CASGTGDLNSPLHF. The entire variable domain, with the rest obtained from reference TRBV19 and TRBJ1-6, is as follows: DGGITQSPKYLFRKEGQNVTLSCEQNLNHDAMYWYRQDPGQGLRLIYYSQIVNDFQKGDIAEGYSVSREKKESFPLTVTSAQKNPTAFYLCASGTGDLNSPLHFGNGTRLTVT.

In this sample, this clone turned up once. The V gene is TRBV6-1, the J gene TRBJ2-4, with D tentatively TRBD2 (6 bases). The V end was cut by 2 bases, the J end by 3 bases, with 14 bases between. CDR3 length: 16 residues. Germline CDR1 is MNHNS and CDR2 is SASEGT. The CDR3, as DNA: TGTGCCAGCAGTGAAAGACTTTTGGGAGGCAAAAACATTCAGTACTTC. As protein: CASSERLLGGKNIQYF.

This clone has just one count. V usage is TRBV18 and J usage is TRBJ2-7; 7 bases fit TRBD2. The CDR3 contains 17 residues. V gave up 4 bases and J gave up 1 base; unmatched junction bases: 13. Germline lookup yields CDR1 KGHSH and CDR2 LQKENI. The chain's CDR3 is CASSRPFSSGSSYEQYF. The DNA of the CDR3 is TGTGCCAGCTCACGACCGTTCTCTAGCGGTTCGTCCTACGAGCAGTACTTC.

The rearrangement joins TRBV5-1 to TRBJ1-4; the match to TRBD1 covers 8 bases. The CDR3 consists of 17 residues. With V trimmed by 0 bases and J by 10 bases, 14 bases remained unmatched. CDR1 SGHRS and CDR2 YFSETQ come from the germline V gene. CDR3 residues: CASSLAGGQDRGGKLFF. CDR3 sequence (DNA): TGCGCCAGCAGCTTGGCAGGGGGACAGGACCGAGGCGGAAAACTGTTTTTT.

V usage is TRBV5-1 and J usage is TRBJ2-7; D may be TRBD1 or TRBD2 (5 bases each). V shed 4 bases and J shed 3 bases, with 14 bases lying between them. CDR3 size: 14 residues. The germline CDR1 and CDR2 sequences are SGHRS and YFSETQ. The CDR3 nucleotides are TGCGCCAGCAGCCCTCGGGACGGGAACTACGAGCAGTACTTC. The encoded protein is CASSPRDGNYEQYF. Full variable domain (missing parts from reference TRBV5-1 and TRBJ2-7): KAGVTQTPRYLIKTRGQQVTLSCSPISGHRSVSWYQQTPGQGLQFLFEYFSETQRNKGNFPGRFSGRQFSNSRSEMNVSTLELGDSALYLCASSPRDGNYEQYFGPGTRLTVT.

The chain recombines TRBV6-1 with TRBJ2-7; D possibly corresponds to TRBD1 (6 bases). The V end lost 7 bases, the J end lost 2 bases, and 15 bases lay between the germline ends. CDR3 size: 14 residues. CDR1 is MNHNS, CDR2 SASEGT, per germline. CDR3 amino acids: CASKYRVFTYEQYF. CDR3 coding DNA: TGTGCCAGCAAATACAGGGTGTTCACCTACGAGCAGTACTTC.

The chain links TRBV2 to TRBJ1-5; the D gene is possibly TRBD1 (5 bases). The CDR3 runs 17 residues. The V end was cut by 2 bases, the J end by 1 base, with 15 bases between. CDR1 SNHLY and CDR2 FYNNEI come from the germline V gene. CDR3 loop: CASSELGIQVSNQPQHF. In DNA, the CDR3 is TGTGCCAGCAGTGAACTTGGGATACAGGTGAGCAATCAGCCCCAGCATTTT.

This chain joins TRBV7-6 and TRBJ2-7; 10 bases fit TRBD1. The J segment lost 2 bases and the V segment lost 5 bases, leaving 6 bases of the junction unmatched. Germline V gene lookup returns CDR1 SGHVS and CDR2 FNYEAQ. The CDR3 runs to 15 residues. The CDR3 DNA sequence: TGTGCCAGCAGCATAGGGACAGGGGCCCCCTACGAGCAGTACTTC. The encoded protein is CASSIGTGAPYEQYF.

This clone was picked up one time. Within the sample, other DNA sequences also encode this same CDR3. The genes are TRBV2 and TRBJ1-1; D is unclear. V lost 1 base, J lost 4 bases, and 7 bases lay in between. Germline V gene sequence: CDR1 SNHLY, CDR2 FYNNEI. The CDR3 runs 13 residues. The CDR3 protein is CASSEGAGTEAFF. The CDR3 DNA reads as TGTGCCAGCAGTGAAGGGGCTGGCACTGAAGCTTTCTTT.

Here the CDR3 DNA reads TGTGCCAGCAGCTTATGGTCGGCCGATGAGCAGTTCTTC. This encodes CASSLWSADEQFF. This sequence joins TRBV7-3 and TRBJ2-1; D remains ambiguous. The V end lost 2 bases, the J end lost 8 bases, and 10 bases lay between the germline ends. The CDR3 loop spans 13 amino acids. Germline V gene data show CDR1 as SGHTA and CDR2 as FQGTGA.

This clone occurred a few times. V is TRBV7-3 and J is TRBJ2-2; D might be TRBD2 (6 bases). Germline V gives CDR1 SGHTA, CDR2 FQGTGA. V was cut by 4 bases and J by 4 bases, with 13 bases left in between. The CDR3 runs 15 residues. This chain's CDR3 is CASSWAGIGTGELFF. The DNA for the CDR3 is TGTGCCAGCAGCTGGGCGGGGATAGGCACCGGGGAGCTGTTTTTT.

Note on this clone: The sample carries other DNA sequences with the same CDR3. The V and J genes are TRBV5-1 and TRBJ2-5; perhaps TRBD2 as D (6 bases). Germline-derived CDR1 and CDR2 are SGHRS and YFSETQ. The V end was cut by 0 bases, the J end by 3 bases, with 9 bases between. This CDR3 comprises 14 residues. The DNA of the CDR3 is TGCGCCAGCAGCTTGGGGCCGGGGGAAGAGACCCAGTACTTC. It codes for CASSLGPGEETQYF.

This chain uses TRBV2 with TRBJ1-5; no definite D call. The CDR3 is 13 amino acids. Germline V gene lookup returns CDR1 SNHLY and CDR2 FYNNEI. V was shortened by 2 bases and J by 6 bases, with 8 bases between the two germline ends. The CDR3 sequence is CASSEQLGQPQHF. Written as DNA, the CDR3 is TGTGCCAGCAGTGAACAGTTGGGTCAGCCCCAGCATTTT.

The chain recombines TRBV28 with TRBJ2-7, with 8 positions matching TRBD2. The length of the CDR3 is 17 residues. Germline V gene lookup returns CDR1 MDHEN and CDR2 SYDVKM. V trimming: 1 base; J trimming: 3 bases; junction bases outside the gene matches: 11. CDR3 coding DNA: TGTGCCAGCAGTTTATCGCCCGGCCCCCGGGGGGGCTACGAGCAGTACTTC. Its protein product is CASSLSPGPRGGYEQYF.

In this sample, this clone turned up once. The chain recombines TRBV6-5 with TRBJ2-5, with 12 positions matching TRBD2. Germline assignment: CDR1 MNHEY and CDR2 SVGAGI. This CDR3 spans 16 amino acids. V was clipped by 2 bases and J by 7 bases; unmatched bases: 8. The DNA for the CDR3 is TGTGCCAGCAGTTACGGGCTAGCGGGGGGGCCCGGGACCCAGTACTTC. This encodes CASSYGLAGGPGTQYF.

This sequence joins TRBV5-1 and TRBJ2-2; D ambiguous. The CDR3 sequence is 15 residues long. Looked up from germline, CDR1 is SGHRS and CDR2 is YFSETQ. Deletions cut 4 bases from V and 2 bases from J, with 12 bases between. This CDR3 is CASSIPGFNTGELFF. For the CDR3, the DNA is TGCGCCAGCAGCATCCCGGGCTTTAACACCGGGGAGCTGTTTTTT.